This T cell receptor (beta chain) comes out of a study of read filtering for tumor transcriptome and immune sequencing. To note about this clonotype: Its antigen is undetermined.

Study-level points and caveats: In IR-seq, single-read clonotypes were roughly 80% of clonotypes but about 3.5% of reads.

This library used roughly 400 ng RNA and molecular barcoded adaptors spanning alpha/delta and beta/gamma chains. TCRdb fed the reads into MiXCR, producing one record per CDR3 protein. The sample yields 20,000 or so distinct CDR3 sequences, approximately 20% seen once. Bone marrow was sampled from every patient at the time of active disease. V was clipped by 6 bases and J by 0 bases, with 8 bases between them. Germline V CDR1 and CDR2: MDHEN, SYDVKM. This CDR3 comprises 14 residues. The rearrangement uses TRBV28 and TRBJ1-4; D is possibly TRBD1 (5 bases). Sequencing input: a population of CD138-negative cells sorted from bone marrow. The clonotype comes from a donor at least 40 years old with multiple myeloma. The chain's CDR3 is CASRAGSTNEKLFF. The CDR3 DNA follows: TGTGCCAGCAGGGCAGGGTCAACTAATGAAAAACTGTTTTTT. Using reference TRBV28 and TRBJ1-4 for the parts outside the CDR3, the full variable domain is DVKVTQSSRYLVKRTGEKVFLECVQDMDHENMFWYRQDPGLGLRLIYFSYDVKMKEKGDIPEGYSVSREKKERFSLILESASTNQTSMYLCASRAGSTNEKLFFGSGTQLSVL.